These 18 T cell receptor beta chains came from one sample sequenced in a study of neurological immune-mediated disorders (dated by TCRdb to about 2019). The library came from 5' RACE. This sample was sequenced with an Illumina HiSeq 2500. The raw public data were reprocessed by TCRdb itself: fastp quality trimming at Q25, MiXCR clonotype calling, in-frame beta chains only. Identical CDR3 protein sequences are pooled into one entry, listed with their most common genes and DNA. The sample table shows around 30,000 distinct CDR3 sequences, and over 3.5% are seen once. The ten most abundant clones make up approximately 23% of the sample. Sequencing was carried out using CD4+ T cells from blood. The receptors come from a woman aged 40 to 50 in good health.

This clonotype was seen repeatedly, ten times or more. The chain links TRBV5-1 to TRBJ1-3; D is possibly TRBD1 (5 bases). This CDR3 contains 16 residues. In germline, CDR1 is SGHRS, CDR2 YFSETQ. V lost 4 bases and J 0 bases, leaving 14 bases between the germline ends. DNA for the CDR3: TGCGCCAGCAGCCCCAACAGGTTCGACTCTGGAAACACCATATATTTT. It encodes CASSPNRFDSGNTIYF.

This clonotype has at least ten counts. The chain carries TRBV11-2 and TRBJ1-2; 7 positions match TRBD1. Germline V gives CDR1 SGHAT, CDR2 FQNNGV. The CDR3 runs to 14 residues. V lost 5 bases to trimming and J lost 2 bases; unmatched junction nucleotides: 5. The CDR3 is CASSSSGGNYGYTF. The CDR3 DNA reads TGTGCCAGCAGCAGCTCAGGGGGAAACTATGGCTACACCTTC.

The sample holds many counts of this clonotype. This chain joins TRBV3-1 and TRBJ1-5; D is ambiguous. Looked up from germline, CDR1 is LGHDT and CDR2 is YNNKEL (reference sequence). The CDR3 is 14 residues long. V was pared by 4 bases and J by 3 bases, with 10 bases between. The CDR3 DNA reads TGTGCCAGCAGCCTCCGGACGGACAATCAGCCCCAGCATTTT. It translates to CASSLRTDNQPQHF. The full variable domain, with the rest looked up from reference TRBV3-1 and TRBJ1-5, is DTAVSQTPKYLVTQMGNDKSIKCEQNLGHDTMYWYKQDSKKFLKIMFSYNNKELIINETVPNRFSPKSPDKAHLNLHINSLELGDSAVYFCASSLRTDNQPQHFGDGTRLSIL.

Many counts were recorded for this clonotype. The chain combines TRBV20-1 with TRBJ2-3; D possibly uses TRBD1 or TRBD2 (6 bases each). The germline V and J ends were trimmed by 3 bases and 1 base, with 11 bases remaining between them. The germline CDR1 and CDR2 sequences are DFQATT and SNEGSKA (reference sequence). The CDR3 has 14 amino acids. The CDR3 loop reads CSASGGQGTDTQYF. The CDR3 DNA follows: TGCAGTGCTAGTGGGGGGCAAGGCACAGATACGCAGTATTTT.

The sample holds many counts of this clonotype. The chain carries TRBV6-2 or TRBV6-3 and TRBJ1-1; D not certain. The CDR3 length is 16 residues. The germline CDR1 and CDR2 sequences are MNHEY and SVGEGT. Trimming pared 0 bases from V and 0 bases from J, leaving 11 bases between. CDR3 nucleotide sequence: TGTGCCAGCAGTTACTCGAGGAGGGATCTGAACACTGAAGCTTTCTTT. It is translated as CASSYSRRDLNTEAFF.

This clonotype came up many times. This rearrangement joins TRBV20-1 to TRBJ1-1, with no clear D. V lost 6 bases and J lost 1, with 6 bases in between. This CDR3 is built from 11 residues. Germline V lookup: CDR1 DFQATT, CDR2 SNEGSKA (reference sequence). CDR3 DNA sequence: TGCAGTGCCAAAGAGAACACTGAAGCTTTCTTT. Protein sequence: CSAKENTEAFF.

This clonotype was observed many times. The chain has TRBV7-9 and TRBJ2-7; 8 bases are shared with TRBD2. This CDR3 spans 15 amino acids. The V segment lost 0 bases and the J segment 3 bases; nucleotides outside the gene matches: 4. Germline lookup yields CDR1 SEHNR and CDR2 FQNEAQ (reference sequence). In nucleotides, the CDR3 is TGTGCCAGCAGCTTAGCTCGGGGGGGCAACTACGAGCAGTACTTC. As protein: CASSLARGGNYEQYF.

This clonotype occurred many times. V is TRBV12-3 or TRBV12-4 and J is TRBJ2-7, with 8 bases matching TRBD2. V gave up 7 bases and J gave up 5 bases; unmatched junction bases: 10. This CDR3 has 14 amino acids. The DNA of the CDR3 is TGTGCCAGCACCGAAGCGGGAGTGGGGGACGAGCAGTACTTC. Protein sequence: CASTEAGVGDEQYF.

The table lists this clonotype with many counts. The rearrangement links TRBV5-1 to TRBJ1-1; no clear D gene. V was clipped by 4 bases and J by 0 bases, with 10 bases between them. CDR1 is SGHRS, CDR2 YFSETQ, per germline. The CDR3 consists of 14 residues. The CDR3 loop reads CASSQQPVNTEAFF. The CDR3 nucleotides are TGCGCCAGCAGCCAACAACCAGTGAACACTGAAGCTTTCTTT.

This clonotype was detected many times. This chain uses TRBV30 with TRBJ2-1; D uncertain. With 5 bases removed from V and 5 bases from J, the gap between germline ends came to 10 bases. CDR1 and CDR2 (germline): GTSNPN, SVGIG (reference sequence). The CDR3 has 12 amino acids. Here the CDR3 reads CAWGSDHNEQFF. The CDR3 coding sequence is TGTGCCTGGGGGTCGGACCACAATGAGCAGTTCTTC.

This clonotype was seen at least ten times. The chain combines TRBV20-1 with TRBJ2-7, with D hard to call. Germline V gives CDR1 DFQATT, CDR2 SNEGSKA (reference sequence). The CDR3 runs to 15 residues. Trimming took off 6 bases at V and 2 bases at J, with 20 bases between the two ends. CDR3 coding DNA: TGCAGTGCCAGACCTCCGGACCGTCCTCCCTACGAGCAGTACTTC. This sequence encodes CSARPPDRPPYEQYF.

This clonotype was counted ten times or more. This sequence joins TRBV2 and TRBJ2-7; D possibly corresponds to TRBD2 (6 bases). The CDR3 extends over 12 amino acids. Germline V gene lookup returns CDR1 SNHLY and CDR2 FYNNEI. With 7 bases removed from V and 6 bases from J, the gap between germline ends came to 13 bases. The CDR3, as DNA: TGTGCCAGCAAACGGGAGACTCTCGAGCAGTACTTC. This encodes CASKRETLEQYF. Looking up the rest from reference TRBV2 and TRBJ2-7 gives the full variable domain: EPEVTQTPSHQVTQMGQEVILRCVPISNHLYFYWYRQILGQKVEFLVSFYNNEISEKSEIFDDQFSVERPDGSNFTLKIRSTKLEDSAMYFCASKRETLEQYFGPGTRLTVT.

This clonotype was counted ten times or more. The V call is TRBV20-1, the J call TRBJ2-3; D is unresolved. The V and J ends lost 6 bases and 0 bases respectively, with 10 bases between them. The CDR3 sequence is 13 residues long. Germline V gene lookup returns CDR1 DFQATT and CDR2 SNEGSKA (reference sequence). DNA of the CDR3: TGCAGTGCAAAGACCCTAAGCACAGATACGCAGTATTTT. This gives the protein CSAKTLSTDTQYF.

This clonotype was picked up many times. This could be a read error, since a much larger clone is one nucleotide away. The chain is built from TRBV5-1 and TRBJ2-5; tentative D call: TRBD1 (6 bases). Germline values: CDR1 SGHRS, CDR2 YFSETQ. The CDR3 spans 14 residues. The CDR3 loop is CANSPGHKQETQYF. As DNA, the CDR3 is TGCGCCAACAGCCCGGGACATAAACAAGAGACCCAGTACTTC. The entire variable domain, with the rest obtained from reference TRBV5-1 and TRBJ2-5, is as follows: KAGVTQTPRYLIKTRGQQVTLSCSPISGHRSVSWYQQTPGQGLQFLFEYFSETQRNKGNFPGRFSGRQFSNSRSEMNVSTLELGDSALYLCANSPGHKQETQYFGPGTRLLVL.

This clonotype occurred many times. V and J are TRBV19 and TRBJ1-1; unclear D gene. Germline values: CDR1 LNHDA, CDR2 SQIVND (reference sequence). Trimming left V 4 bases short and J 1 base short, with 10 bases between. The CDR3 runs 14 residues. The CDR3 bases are TGTGCCAGTAGTACGGGAGGAGGGAACACTGAAGCTTTCTTT. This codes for CASSTGGGNTEAFF.

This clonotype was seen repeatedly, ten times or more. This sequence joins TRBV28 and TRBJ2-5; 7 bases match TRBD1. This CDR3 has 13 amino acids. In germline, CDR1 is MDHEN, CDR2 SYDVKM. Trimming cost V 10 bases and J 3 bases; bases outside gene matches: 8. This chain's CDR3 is CATAAGGEETQYF. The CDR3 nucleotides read TGTGCCACCGCCGCAGGGGGAGAAGAGACCCAGTACTTC.

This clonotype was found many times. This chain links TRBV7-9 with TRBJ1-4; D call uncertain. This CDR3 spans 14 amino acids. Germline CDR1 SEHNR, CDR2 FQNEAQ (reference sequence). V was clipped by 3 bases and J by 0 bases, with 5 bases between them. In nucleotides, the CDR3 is TGTGCCAGCAGCTTGTCAGCAACTAATGAAAAACTGTTTTTT. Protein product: CASSLSATNEKLFF. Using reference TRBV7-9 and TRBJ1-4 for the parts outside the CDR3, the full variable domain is DTGVSQNPRHKITKRGQNVTFRCDPISEHNRLYWYRQTLGQGPEFLTYFQNEAQLEKSRLLSDRFSAERPKGSFSTLEIQRTEQGDSAMYLCASSLSATNEKLFFGSGTQLSVL.

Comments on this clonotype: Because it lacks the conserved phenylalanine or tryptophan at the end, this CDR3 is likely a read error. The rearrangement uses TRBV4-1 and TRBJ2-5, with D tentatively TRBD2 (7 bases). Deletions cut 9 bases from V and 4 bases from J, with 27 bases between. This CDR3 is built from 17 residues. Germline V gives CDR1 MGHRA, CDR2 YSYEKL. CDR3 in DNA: TGCGCCAGAAGTCCGAACTCAGGGGCGGGAGTAGGAGAGACCCAGTACTTA. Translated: CARSPNSGAGVGETQYL.